This is a list of T cell receptor beta chains from one sample in a study of response to subunit inactivated influenza vaccine. TCRdb processed the RT-PCR reads anew with MiXCR; each CDR3 protein has one entry. Of about 500,000 distinct CDR3 sequences in the sample, 10% to 15% were seen once. The input for sequencing was PBMCs from blood, taken about 6 weeks after vaccination. The receptor source for this set is a man aged 45-60 years who received an inactivated influenza vaccine. CDR3s include the opening cysteine and the closing phenylalanine or tryptophan. The D gene is left open where the match is weak. A clone size is listed for some rows: how often the clone was seen (once, few, many), or a class if it is expanded.

many,-,TRBJ2-5,TRBV10-3,CAISVGGKETQYF,TGTGCCATCAGTGTAGGGGGGAAAGAGACCCAGTACTTC
many,TRBD2,TRBJ2-7,TRBV4-3,CASSQGLAGGYEQYF,TGCGCCAGCAGCCAAGGACTAGCGGGAGGATACGAGCAGTACTTC
few,-,TRBJ2-3,TRBV20-1,CSARSPRGATDTQYF,TGCAGTGCTAGAAGCCCCCGAGGCGCCACAGATACGCAGTATTTT
-,-,TRBJ2-7,TRBV7-3,CASSGSASGEQYF,TGTGCCAGCAGCGGCTCGGCGTCCGGCGAGCAGTACTTC
-,TRBD2,TRBJ2-1,TRBV5-1,CASSPRGLAGAGNNEQFF,TGCGCCAGCAGCCCACGGGGACTAGCGGGAGCGGGAAACAATGAGCAGTTCTTC
few,TRBD2,TRBJ2-1,TRBV11-2,CASSSIRGAYNEQFF,TGTGCCAGCAGCTCTATTCGGGGGGCCTACAATGAGCAGTTCTTC
few,-,TRBJ2-3,TRBV24-1,CATSDPGERGTDTQYF,TGTGCCACCAGTGACCCGGGGGAGCGGGGCACAGATACGCAGTATTTT
few,TRBD1,TRBJ1-6,TRBV5-1,CASSKEGQNNSPLHF,TGCGCCAGCAGCAAAGAGGGACAGAATAATTCACCCCTCCACTTT
few,-,TRBJ2-1,TRBV5-8,CASSFEGGPHNEQFF,TGTGCCAGCAGCTTTGAGGGGGGGCCGCACAATGAGCAGTTCTTC
-,-,TRBJ1-2,TRBV4-1,CASSQIPTGRRWRNGYTF,TGCGCCAGCAGCCAAATTCCCACGGGCAGGCGATGGCGAAATGGCTACACCTTC